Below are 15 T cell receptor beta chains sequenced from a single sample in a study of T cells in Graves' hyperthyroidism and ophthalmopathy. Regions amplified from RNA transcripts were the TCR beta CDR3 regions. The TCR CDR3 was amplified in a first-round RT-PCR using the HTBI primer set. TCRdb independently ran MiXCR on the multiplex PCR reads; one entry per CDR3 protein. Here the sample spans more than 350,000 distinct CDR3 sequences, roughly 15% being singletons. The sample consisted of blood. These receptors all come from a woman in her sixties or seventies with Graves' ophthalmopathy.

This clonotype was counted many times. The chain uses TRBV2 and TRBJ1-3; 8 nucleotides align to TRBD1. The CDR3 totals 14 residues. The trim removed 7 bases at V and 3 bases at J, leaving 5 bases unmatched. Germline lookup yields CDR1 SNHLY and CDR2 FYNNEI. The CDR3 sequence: CASTSDRGGNTIYF. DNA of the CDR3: TGTGCCAGCACCAGTGACAGGGGTGGAAACACCATATATTTT. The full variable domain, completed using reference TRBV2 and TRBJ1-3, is EPEVTQTPSHQVTQMGQEVILRCVPISNHLYFYWYRQILGQKVEFLVSFYNNEISEKSEIFDDQFSVERPDGSNFTLKIRSTKLEDSAMYFCASTSDRGGNTIYFGEGSWLTVV.

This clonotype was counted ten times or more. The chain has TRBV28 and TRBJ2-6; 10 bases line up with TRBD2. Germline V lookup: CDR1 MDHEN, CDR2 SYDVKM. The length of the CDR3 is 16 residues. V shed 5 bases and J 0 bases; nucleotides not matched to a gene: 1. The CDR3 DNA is TGTGCCAGCAGTACTAGCGGGATCTCTGGGGCCAACGTCCTGACTTTC. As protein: CASSTSGISGANVLTF.

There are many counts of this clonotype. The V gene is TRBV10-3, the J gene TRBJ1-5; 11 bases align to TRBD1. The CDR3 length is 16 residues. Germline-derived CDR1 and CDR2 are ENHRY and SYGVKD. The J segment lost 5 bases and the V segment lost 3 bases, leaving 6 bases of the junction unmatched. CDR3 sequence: CAISDRDRGEHQPQHF. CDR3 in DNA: TGTGCCATCAGTGACCGGGACAGGGGGGAACATCAGCCCCAGCATTTT.

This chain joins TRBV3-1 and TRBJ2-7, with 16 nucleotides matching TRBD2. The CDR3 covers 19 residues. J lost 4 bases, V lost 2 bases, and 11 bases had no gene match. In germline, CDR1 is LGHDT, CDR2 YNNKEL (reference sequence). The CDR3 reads CASSQRGLAGGPMRYEQYF. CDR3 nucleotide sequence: TGTGCCAGCAGCCAACGGGGACTAGCGGGAGGGCCGATGAGATACGAGCAGTACTTC.

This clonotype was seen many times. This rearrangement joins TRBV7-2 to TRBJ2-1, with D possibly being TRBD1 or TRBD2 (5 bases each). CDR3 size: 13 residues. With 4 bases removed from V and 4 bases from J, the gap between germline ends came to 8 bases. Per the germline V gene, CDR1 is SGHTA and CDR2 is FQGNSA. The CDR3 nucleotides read TGTGCCAGCAGCTCGGGACGGTACAATGAGCAGTTCTTC. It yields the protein CASSSGRYNEQFF.

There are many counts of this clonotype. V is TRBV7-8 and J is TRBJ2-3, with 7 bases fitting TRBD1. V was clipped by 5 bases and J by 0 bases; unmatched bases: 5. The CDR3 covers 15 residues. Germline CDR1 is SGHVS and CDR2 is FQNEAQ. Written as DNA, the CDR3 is TGTGCCAGCAGCGGCAGGGACAGCAGCACAGATACGCAGTATTTT. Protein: CASSGRDSSTDTQYF.

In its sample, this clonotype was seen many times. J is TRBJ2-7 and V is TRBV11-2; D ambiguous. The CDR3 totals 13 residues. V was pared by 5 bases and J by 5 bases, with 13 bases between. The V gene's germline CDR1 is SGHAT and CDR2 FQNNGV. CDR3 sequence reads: CASSPGPAHEQYF. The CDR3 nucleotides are TGTGCCAGCAGCCCCGGACCAGCCCACGAGCAGTACTTC. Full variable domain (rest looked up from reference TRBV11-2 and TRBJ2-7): EAGVAQSPRYKIIEKRQSVAFWCNPISGHATLYWYQQILGQGPKLLIQFQNNGVVDDSQLPKDRFSAERLKGVDSTLKIQPAKLEDSAVYLCASSPGPAHEQYFGPGTRLTVT.

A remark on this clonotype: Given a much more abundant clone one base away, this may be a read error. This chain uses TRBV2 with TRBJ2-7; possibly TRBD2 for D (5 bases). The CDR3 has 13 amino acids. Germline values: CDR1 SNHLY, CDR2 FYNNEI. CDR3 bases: TGTGTCAGCAGCATCAGCGGCTCCTACGAGCAGTACTTC. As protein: CVSSISGSYEQYF.

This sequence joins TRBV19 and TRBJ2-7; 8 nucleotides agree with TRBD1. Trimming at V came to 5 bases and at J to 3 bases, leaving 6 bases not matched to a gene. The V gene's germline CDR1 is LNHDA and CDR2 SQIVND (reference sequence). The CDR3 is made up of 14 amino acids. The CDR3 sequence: CASSPRDRFYEQYF. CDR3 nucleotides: TGTGCCAGTAGTCCGCGGGACAGGTTCTACGAGCAGTACTTC.

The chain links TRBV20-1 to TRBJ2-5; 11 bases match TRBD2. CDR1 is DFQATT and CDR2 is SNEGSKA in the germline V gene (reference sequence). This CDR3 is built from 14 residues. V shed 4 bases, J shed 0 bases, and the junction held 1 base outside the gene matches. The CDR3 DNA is TGCAGTGCTAAGACTAGCGGGAACCAAGAGACCCAGTACTTC. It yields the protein CSAKTSGNQETQYF.

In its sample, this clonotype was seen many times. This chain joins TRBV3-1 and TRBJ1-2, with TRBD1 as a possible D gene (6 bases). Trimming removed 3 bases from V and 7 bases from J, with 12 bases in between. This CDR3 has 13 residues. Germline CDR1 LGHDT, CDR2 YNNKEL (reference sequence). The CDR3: CASSQVGQFGYTF. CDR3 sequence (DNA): TGTGCCAGCAGCCAGGTTGGACAGTTTGGCTACACCTTC.

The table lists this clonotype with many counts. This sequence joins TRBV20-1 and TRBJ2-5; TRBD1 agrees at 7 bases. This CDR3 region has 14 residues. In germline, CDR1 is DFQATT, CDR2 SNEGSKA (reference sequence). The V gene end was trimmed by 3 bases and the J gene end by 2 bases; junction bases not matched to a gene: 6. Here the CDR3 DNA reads TGCAGTGCTAGGAGACAGGGCGGTCAAGAGACCCAGTACTTC. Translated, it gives CSARRQGGQETQYF.

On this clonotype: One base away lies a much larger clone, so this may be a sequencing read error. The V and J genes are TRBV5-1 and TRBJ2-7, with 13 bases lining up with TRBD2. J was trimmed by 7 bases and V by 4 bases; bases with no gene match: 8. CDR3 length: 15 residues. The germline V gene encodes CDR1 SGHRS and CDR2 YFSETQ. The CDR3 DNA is TGCGCCAGCAGCCCGGGGACTAGCGGGAAGTGGGAGCAGTACTTC. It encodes CASSPGTSGKWEQYF. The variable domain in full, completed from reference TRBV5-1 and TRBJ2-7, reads KAGVTQTPRYLIKTRGQQVTLSCSPISGHRSVSWYQQTPGQGLQFLFEYFSETQRNKGNFPGRFSGRQFSNSRSEMNVSTLELGDSALYLCASSPGTSGKWEQYFGPGTRLTVT.

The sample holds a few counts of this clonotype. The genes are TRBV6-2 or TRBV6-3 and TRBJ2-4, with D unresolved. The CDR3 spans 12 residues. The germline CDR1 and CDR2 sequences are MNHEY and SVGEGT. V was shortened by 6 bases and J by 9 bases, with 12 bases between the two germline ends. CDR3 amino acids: CASSVDRAIQYF. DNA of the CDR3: TGTGCCAGCAGCGTAGATCGCGCCATTCAGTACTTC.

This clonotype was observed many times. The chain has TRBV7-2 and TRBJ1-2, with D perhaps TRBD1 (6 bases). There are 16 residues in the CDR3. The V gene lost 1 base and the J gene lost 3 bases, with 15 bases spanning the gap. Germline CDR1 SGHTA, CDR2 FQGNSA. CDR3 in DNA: TGTGCCAGCAGCTTAGAGGCCAGGGGTTATGACTATGGCTACACCTTC. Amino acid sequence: CASSLEARGYDYGYTF.